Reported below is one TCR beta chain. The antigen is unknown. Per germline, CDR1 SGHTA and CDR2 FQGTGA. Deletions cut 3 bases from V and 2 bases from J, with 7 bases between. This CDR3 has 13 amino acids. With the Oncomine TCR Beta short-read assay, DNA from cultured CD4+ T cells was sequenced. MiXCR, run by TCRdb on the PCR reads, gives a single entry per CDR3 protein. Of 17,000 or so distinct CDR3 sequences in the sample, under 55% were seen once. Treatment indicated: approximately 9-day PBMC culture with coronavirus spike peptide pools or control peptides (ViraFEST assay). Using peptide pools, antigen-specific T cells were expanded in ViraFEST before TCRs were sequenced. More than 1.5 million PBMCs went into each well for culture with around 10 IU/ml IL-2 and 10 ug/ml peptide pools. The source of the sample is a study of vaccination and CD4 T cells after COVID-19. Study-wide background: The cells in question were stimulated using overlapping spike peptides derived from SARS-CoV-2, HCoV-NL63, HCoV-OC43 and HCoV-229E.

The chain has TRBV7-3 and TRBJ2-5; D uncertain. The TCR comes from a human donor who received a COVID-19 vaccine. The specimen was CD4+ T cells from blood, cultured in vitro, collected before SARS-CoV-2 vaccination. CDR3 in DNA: TGTGCCAGCAGCTTGGGCCTTCAAGAGACCCAGTACTTC. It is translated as CASSLGLQETQYF.